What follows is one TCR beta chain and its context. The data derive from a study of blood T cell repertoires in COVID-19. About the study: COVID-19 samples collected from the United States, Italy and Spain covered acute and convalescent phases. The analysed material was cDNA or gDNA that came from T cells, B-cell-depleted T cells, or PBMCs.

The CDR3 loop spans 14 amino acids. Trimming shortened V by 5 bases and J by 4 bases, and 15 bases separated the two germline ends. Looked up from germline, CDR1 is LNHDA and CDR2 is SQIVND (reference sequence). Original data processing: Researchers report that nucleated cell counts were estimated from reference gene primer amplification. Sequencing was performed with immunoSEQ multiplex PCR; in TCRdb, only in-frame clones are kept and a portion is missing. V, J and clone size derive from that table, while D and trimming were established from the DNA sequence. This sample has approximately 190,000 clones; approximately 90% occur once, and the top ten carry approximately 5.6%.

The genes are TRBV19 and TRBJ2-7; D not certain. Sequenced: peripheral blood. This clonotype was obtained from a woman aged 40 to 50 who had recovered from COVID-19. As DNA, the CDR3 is TGTGCCAGTAGTGGCTCCTCCCCCTCTTACGAGCAGTACTTC. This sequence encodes CASSGSSPSYEQYF.